These 10 T cell receptor beta chains came from one sample sequenced in a study of early T cells in non-severe SARS-CoV-2 infection. TCRdb passed the 5' RACE reads through MiXCR, listing each CDR3 protein once. Of fewer than 85,000 distinct CDR3 sequences listed, 10% to 15% are singletons. The sequenced sample consisted of whole blood. The origin of the receptors is an adult who was a healthcare worker with PCR-confirmed SARS-CoV-2 infection or an uninfected control (not recorded which).

This clonotype showed up just a few times. The chain recombines TRBV29-1 with TRBJ2-1; D assignment may be TRBD1 or TRBD2 (5 bases each). The germline V gene has CDR1 SQVTM and CDR2 ANQGSEA. This CDR3 has 13 residues. V dropped 6 bases and J dropped 9 bases, with 18 bases sitting between them. The CDR3 bases are TGCAGCGTCAGCGTTGGGGGAGTACCTGAGCAGTTCTTC. This encodes CSVSVGGVPEQFF.

This clonotype came up many times. This chain connects TRBV13 to TRBJ2-7, with 12 bases aligning to TRBD2. Losses at the gene ends were 5 bases for V and 3 bases for J; bases not matched to a gene: 14. The CDR3 spans 18 residues. Germline CDR1 is PRHDT and CDR2 is FYEKMQ (reference sequence). CDR3 DNA sequence: TGTGCCAGCAGCCCAGCCCCCAGACTAGCGGGGGAGGACTACGAGCAGTACTTC. It yields the protein CASSPAPRLAGEDYEQYF.

This chain connects TRBV6-5 to TRBJ2-5; TRBD2 is a possible D gene (7 bases). Trimming removed 7 bases from V and 5 bases from J, with 17 bases in between. CDR3 length equals 14 residues. The germline CDR1 and CDR2 sequences are MNHEY and SVGAGI. In DNA, the CDR3 is TGTGCCAGCAACGAAAATGGGGGGGGCGAGACCCAGTACTTC. It yields the protein CASNENGGGETQYF.

The chain carries TRBV6-1 and TRBJ1-5, with a weak D call TRBD1 (6 bases). This CDR3 is 13 amino acids long. V was clipped by 4 bases and J by 4 bases, with 8 bases between them. CDR1 and CDR2 (germline): MNHNS, SASEGT. CDR3 DNA: TGTGCCAGCAGTGGCACAGGGAATCAGCCCCAGCATTTT. It translates to CASSGTGNQPQHF.

This clonotype appeared a few times. J is TRBJ1-6 and V is TRBV12-3 or TRBV12-4; D may be TRBD1 (6 bases). The V end was cut by 1 base, the J end by 7 bases, with 11 bases between. This CDR3 contains 15 residues. In DNA, the CDR3 is TGTGCCAGCAGTTTAGAGCCAGGGGTAAATTCACCCCTCCACTTT. Translation: CASSLEPGVNSPLHF.

This clonotype has ten or more counts. The rearrangement joins TRBV6-5 to TRBJ2-3, with D perhaps matching TRBD1 or TRBD2 (5 bases each). The CDR3 runs to 16 residues. Looked up from germline, CDR1 is MNHEY and CDR2 is SVGAGI. With 11 bases removed from V and 6 bases from J, the gap between germline ends came to 27 bases. As DNA, the CDR3 is TGTGCCCCCCAGCGTCATTCCCGGGACCCCAGGGATACGCAGTATTTT. It codes for CAPQRHSRDPRDTQYF.

Concerning this clonotype itself: Just one base apart from a much larger clone, this may be a read error. No conserved phenylalanine or tryptophan ends this CDR3, so it is likely a read error. The V gene is TRBV12-3 or TRBV12-4, the J gene TRBJ2-2; possible D gene TRBD1, 6 bases. The CDR3 covers 15 residues. Trimming took 5 bases from V and 2 from J, leaving 12 bases between them. The CDR3 protein is CASSAGTHNTGELFL. CDR3 sequence (DNA): TGTGCCAGCAGTGCCGGGACACATAACACCGGGGAGCTGTTTCTT.

This clonotype was picked up many times. This CDR3 is CASSQTGGLFRLNSPLHF. The DNA for the CDR3 is TGTGCCAGCAGCCAGACAGGAGGGCTCTTTCGCCTTAATTCACCCCTCCACTTT. The chain joins TRBV5-6 to TRBJ1-6, with D possibly being TRBD1 (6 bases). V dropped 4 bases and J dropped 6 bases, with 23 bases sitting between them. Germline CDR1 SGHDT, CDR2 YYEEEE. The CDR3 extends over 18 amino acids. Looking up the rest from reference TRBV5-6 and TRBJ1-6 gives the full variable domain: DAGVTQSPTHLIKTRGQQVTLRCSPKSGHDTVSWYQQALGQGPQFIFQYYEEEERQRGNFPDRFSGHQFPNYSSELNVNALLLGDSALYLCASSQTGGLFRLNSPLHFGNGTRLTVT.

The table lists this clonotype with a few counts. The rearrangement joins TRBV20-1 to TRBJ1-1, with unresolved D. The CDR3 totals 13 residues. Germline V gene lookup returns CDR1 DFQATT and CDR2 SNEGSKA (reference sequence). V shed 2 bases and J shed 3 bases, with 10 bases lying between them. The CDR3 reads CSARQTEYTEAFF. CDR3 DNA sequence: TGCAGTGCTAGACAAACAGAGTACACTGAAGCTTTCTTT.

This clonotype has at least ten counts. The chain uses TRBV19 and TRBJ2-5, with a weak D call TRBD1 (6 bases). The CDR3 runs to 16 residues. V lost 2 bases and J lost 5, with 18 bases in between. Per germline, CDR1 LNHDA and CDR2 SQIVND (reference sequence). CDR3 coding DNA: TGTGCCAGTAGTATAAGGACAGCACAGAGGGGGGAGACCCAGTACTTC. It is translated as CASSIRTAQRGETQYF.